The sequence of this T cell receptor beta chain was determined in a study of T cell responses to AZD1222 COVID-19 vaccine. Findings and limits, study-wide: Baseline testing showed seropositivity in only a handful of AZD1222 recipients. Breadth and depth of Spike-specific TCRs rose after two AZD1222 doses.

The table came from immunoSEQ multiplex PCR; TCRdb's copy has only in-frame clones and leaves some out. The table records about 120,000 clones, 90% of them present only once. The CDR3 runs to 15 residues. The germline V gene encodes CDR1 SGHDT and CDR2 YYEEEE. V gave up 4 bases and J gave up 1 base; unmatched junction bases: 3. Concerning this clone itself: Its antigen is still unknown.

This receptor was taken from an adult in good health. The chain couples TRBV5-6 to TRBJ2-1; TRBD1 agrees at 9 bases. The sequences come from peripheral blood, collected on day 0 of AZD1222 vaccination. The CDR3 reads CASSTDRGSYNEQFF. DNA for the CDR3: TGTGCCAGCAGCACGGACAGGGGTTCCTACAATGAGCAGTTCTTC.